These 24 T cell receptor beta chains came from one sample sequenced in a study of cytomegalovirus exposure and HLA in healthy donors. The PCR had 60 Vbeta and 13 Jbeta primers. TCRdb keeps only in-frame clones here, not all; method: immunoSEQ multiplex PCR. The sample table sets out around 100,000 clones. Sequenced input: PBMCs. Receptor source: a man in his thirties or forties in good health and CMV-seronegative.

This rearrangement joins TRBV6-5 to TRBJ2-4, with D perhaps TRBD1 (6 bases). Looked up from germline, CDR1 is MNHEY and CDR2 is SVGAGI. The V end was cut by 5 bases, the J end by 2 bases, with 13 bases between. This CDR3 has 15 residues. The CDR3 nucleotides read TGTGCCAGCAGTAATCAGGGGATGTCCAAAAACATTCAGTACTTC. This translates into CASSNQGMSKNIQYF.

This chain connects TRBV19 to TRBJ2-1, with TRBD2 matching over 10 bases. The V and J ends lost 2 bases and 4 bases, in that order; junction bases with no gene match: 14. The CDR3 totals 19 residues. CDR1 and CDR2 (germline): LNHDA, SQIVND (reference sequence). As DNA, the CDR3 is TGTGCCAGTAGTATATTAGCGGGGGGCCCCACGACGAAATACAATGAGCAGTTCTTC. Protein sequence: CASSILAGGPTTKYNEQFF. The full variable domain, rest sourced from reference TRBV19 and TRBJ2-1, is DGGITQSPKYLFRKEGQNVTLSCEQNLNHDAMYWYRQDPGQGLRLIYYSQIVNDFQKGDIAEGYSVSREKKESFPLTVTSAQKNPTAFYLCASSILAGGPTTKYNEQFFGPGTRLTVL.

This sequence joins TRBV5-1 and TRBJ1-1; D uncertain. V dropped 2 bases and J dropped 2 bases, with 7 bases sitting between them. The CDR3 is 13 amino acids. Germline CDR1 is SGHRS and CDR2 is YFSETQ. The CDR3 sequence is CASSFGENTEAFF. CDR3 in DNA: TGCGCCAGCAGCTTCGGGGAAAACACTGAAGCTTTCTTT.

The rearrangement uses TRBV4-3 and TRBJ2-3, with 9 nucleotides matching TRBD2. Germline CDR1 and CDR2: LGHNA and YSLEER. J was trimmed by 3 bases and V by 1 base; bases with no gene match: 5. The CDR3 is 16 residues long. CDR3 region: CASSQGLAVMTDTQYF. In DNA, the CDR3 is TGCGCCAGCAGCCAAGGACTAGCGGTAATGACAGATACGCAGTATTTT.

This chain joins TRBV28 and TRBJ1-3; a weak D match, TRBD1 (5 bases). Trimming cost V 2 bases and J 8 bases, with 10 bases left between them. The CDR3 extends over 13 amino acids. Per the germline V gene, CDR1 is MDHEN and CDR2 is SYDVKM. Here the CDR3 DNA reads TGTGCCAGCAGTTTAGCCAGGGCGGACACCATATATTTT. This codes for CASSLARADTIYF.

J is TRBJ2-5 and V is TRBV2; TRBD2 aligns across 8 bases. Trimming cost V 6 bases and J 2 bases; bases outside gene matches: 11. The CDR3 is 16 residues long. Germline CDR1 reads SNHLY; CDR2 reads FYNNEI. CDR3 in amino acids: CASRGGGAGGQETQYF. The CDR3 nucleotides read TGTGCCAGCAGGGGAGGCGGGGCGGGGGGACAAGAGACCCAGTACTTC.

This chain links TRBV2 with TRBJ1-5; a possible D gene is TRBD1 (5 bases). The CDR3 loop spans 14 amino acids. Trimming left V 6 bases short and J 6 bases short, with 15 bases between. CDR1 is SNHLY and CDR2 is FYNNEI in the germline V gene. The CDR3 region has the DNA TGTGCCAGCAGATCCTTGGGGGGTACTCAGCCCCAGCATTTT. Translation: CASRSLGGTQPQHF.

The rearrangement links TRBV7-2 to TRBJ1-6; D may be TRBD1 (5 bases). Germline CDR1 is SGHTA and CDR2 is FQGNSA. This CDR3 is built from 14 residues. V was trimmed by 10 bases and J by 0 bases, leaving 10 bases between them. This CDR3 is CATSRVSYNSPLHF. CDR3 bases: TGTGCCACCTCCAGGGTCTCCTATAATTCACCCCTCCACTTT.

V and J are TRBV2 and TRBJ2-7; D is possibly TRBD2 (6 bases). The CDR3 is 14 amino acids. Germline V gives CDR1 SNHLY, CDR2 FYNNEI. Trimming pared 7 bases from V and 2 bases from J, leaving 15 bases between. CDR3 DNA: TGTGCCAGCACCCTCTCGGGGGTTCCCTACGAGCAGTACTTC. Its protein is CASTLSGVPYEQYF.

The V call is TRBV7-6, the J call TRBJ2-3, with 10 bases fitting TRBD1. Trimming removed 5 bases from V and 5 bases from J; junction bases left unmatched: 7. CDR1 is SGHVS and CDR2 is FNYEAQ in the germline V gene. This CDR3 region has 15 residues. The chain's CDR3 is CASSPRQGAGDTQYF. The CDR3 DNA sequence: TGTGCCAGCAGCCCCAGACAGGGGGCAGGAGATACGCAGTATTTT.

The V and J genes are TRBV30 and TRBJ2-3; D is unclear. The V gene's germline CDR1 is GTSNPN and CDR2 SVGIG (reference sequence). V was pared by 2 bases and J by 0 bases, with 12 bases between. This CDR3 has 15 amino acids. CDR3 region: CAWSFLLLSTDTQYF. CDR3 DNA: TGTGCCTGGAGTTTTCTCCTGTTGAGCACAGATACGCAGTATTTT.

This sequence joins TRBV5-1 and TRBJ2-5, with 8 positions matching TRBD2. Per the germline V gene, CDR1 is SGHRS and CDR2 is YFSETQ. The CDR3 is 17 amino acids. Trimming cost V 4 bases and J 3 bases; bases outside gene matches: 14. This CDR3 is CASSRRPLTSGEETQYF. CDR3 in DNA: TGCGCCAGCAGCCGACGGCCCCTTACTAGCGGTGAAGAGACCCAGTACTTC.

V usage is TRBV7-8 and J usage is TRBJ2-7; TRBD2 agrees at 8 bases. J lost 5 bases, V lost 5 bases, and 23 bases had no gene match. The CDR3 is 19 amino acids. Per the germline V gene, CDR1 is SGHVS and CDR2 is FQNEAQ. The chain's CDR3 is CASSRRGSTSGAQVDEQYF. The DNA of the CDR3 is TGTGCCAGCAGCCGCCGGGGAAGTACTAGCGGAGCCCAGGTGGACGAGCAGTACTTC.

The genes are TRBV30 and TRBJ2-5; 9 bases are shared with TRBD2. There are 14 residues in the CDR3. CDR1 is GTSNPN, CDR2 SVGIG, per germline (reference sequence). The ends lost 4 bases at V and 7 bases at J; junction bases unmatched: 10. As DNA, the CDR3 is TGTGCCTGGACGGGGCGGGGGGGCCCATGGACCCAGTACTTC. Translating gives CAWTGRGGPWTQYF.

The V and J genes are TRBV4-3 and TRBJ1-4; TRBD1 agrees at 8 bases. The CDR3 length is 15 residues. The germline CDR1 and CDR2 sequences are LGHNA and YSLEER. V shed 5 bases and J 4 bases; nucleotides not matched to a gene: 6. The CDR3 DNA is TGCGCCAGCAGCTCGCGGACAGGGAGTAATGAAAAACTGTTTTTT. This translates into CASSSRTGSNEKLFF.

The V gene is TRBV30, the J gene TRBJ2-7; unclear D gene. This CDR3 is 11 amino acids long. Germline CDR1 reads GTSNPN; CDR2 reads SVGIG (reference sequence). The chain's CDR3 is CAAAISYEQYF. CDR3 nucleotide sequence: TGTGCAGCTGCCATCTCCTACGAGCAGTACTTC.

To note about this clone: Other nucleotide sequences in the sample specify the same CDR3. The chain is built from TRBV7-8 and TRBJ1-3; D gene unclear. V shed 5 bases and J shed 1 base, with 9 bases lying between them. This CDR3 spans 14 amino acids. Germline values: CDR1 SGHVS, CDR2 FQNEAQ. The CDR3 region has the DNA TGTGCCAGCAGCGAGCAGGCTTCTGGAAACACCATATATTTT. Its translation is CASSEQASGNTIYF.

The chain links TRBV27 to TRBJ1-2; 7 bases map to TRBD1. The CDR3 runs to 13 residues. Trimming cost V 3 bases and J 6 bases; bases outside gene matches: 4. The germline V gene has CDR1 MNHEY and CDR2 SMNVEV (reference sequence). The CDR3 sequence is CASSFRDRNGYTF. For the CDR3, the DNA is TGTGCCAGCAGTTTCCGGGACAGAAATGGCTACACCTTC.

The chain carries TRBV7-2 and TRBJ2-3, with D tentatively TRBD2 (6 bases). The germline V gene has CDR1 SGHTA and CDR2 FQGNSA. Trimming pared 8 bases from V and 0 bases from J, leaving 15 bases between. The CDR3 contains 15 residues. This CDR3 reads CASGDLSGSTDTQYF. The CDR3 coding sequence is TGTGCCAGCGGGGATCTTAGCGGAAGCACAGATACGCAGTATTTT.

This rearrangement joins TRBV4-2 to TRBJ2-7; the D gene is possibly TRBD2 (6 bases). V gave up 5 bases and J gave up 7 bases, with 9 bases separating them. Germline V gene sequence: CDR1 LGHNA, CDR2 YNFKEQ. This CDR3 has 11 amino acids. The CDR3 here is CASSSRGEQYF. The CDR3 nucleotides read TGTGCCAGCAGCTCCCGGGGGGAGCAGTACTTC.

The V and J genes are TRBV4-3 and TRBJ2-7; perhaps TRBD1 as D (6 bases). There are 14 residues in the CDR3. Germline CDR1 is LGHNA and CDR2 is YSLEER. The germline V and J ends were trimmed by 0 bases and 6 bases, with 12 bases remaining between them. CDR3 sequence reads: CASSQDWGRGEQYF. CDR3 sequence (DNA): TGCGCCAGCAGCCAAGATTGGGGGCGAGGCGAGCAGTACTTC.

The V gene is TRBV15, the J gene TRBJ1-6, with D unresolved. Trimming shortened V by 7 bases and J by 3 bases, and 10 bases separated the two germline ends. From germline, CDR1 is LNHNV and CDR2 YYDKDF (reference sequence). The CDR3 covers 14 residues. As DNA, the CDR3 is TGTGCCACCAACCACGGGGACTATAATTCACCCCTCCACTTT. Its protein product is CATNHGDYNSPLHF.

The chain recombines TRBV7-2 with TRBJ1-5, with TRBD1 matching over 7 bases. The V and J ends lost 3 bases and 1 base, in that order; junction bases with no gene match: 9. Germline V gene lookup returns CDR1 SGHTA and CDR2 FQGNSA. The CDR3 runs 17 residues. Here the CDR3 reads CASSFSDRVGSNQPQHF. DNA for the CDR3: TGTGCCAGCAGCTTCTCTGACAGGGTGGGGAGCAATCAGCCCCAGCATTTT.

CDR3 region: CASSYSAKGAQYF. The CDR3 DNA is TGTGCCAGCAGTTACTCGGCCAAAGGGGCCCAGTACTTC. The chain is built from TRBV6-5 and TRBJ2-5; tentative D call: TRBD1 (5 bases). Trimming shortened V by 0 bases and J by 9 bases, and 11 bases separated the two germline ends. The germline V gene encodes CDR1 MNHEY and CDR2 SVGAGI. This CDR3 has 13 amino acids.